The entry below gives a single T cell receptor beta chain sequence along with its context. Its antigen is currently unknown. This entry belongs to a study of OX40 agonist ivuxolimab in advanced cancers. The wider study: Among those treated, three patients had partial responses, one with hepatocellular carcinoma and two with cutaneous melanoma.

Regarding the study as a whole: People who partly responded at 0.1-3.0 mg/kg had some of the least clonal expansion seen. In CD8+ T cells, expanded clones were on average more numerous than in CD4+.

Assay: immunoSEQ multiplex PCR; the TCRdb copy retains only in-frame clones and omits some. The data hold about 58,000 clones, with about 82% observed a single time. The V gene lost 5 bases and the J gene lost 5 bases, with 21 bases spanning the gap. The CDR3 length is 16 residues. The germline V gene has CDR1 MNHEY and CDR2 SMNVEV (reference sequence). Sample: CD4+ or CD8+ T cells sorted from blood, taken in a trial of the OX40 agonist ivuxolimab. The origin of this receptor is an adult with an advanced solid tumor such as melanoma, head and neck, liver or kidney cancer. This sequence joins TRBV27 and TRBJ1-1, with D unclear. The DNA of the CDR3 is TGTGCCAGCAGTCCAACAATAGGGCGGAGGCGGACTGAAGCTTTCTTT. As protein: CASSPTIGRRRTEAFF.